This TCR beta chain is drawn from a study of response to subunit inactivated influenza vaccine (dated 2018 in TCRdb). With respect to the entire study: Deep quantitative T cell receptor repertoire profiling was used in the study to track responses to a trivalent subunit inactivated influenza vaccine. Paper-wide results and their limitations: It was suggested by the authors that each seasonal influenza vaccination may recruit only a limited number of new T cells.

Library generation was performed with RT-PCR. TCRdb lists the instrument as Illumina HiSeq 2500. TCRdb handled the public reads itself, with Q25 trimming in fastp and clone calling in MiXCR, and kept productive beta chains. Every CDR3 protein is listed once, alongside the most common genes and DNA of its rows. The sample records hundreds of thousands of distinct CDR3 sequences, about 14% of which are singletons. 7.5% to 8% of the sample is in the top ten clones. This clonotype was picked up many times. The target of this receptor is not known. No base-level quality is on record; no much larger clone is a single base apart. After removal of 6 bases from V and 1 base from J, the junction retains 15 bases not matched to a gene. As encoded in the germline V gene, CDR1 is MDHEN while CDR2 is SYDVKM. From the cysteine up to the phenylalanine, the CDR3 has a length of 18 residues. This entry keeps only the CDR3 DNA: 54 bases, framed from base 1.

The receptor was isolated from a man aged 50-59 years who received an inactivated influenza vaccine. Donor details come from another sample of the same person, matched by shared clones. The chain is assembled from TRBV28 and TRBJ2-5; 9 of the junction bases match TRBD2. The specimen comprised PBMCs from blood, sampled 14 to 15 days before vaccination. The CDR3 in this case is CASSPLVLAGASQETQYF. The DNA sequence follows: TGTGCCAGCAGCCCTCTCGTTTTAGCGGGGGCCTCCCAAGAGACCCAGTACTTC.